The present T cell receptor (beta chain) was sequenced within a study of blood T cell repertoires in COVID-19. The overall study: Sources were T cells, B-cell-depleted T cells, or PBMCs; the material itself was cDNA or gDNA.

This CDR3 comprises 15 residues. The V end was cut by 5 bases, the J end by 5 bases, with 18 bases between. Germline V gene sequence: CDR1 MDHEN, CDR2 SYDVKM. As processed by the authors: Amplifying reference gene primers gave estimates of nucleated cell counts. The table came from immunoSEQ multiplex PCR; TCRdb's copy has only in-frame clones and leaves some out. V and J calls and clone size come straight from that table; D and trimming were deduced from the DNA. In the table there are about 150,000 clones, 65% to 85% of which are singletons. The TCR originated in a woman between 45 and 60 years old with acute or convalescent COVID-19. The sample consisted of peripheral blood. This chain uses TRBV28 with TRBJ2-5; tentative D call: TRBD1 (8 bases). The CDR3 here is CASSQRTGRGETQYF. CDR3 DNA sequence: TGTGCCAGCAGTCAGAGGACAGGGAGGGGGGAGACCCAGTACTTC.